Ten or more counts support the clone carrying this T cell receptor beta chain. This sample was included in a study of identical twins. The germline gives CDR1 SGHRS, CDR2 YFSETQ. Losses at the gene ends were 4 bases for V and 2 bases for J; bases not matched to a gene: 12. This CDR3 has 17 residues. TCRdb called the 5' RACE reads again in MiXCR, with one record for every CDR3 protein. The sample holds some 630,000 distinct CDR3 sequences, 7.1% seen once. These same data were also listed under a study on yellow fever vaccine responses in identical twins.

The chain uses TRBV5-1 and TRBJ2-1, with 7 bases aligning to TRBD1. The sequenced material came from PBMCs. The receptor comes from a woman in her late teens or twenties in good health. The CDR3 nucleotides read TGCGCCAGCAGCATGGAGATAGGGACAGCACCCTACAATGAGCAGTTCTTC. As protein: CASSMEIGTAPYNEQFF. The full variable domain, in which reference TRBV5-1 and TRBJ2-1 provide the parts outside the CDR3, is KAGVTQTPRYLIKTRGQQVTLSCSPISGHRSVSWYQQTPGQGLQFLFEYFSETQRNKGNFPGRFSGRQFSNSRSEMNVSTLELGDSALYLCASSMEIGTAPYNEQFFGPGTRLTVL.